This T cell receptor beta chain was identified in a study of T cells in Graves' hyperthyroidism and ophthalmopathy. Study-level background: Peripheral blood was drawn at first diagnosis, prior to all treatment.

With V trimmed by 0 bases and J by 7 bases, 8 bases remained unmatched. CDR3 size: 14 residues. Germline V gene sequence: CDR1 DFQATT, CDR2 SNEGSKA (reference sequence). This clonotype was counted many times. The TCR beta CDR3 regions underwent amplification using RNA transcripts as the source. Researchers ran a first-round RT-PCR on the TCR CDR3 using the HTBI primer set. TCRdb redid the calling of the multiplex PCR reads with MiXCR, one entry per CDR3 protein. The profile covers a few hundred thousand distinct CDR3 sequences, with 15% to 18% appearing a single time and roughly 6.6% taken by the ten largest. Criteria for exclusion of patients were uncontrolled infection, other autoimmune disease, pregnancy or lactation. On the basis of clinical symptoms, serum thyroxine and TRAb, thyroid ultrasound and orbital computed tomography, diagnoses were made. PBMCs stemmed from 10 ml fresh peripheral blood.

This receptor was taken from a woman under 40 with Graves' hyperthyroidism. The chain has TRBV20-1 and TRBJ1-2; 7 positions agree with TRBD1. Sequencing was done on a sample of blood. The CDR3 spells CSARDRGGVGGYTF. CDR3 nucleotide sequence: TGCAGTGCTAGAGATAGAGGGGGCGTTGGTGGCTACACCTTC.